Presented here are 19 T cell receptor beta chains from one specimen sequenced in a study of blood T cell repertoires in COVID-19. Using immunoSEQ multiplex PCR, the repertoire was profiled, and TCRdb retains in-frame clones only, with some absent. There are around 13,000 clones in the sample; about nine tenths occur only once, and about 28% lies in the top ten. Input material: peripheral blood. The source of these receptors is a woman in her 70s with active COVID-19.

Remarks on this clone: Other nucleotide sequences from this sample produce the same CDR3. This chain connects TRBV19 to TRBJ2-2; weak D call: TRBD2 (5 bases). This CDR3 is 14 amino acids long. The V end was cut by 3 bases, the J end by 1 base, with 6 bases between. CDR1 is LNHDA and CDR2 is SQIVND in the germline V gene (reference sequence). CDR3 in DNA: TGTGCCAGTAGTATCCGGGGGAACACCGGGGAGCTGTTTTTT. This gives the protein CASSIRGNTGELFF. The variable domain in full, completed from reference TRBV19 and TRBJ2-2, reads DGGITQSPKYLFRKEGQNVTLSCEQNLNHDAMYWYRQDPGQGLRLIYYSQIVNDFQKGDIAEGYSVSREKKESFPLTVTSAQKNPTAFYLCASSIRGNTGELFFGEGSRLTVL.

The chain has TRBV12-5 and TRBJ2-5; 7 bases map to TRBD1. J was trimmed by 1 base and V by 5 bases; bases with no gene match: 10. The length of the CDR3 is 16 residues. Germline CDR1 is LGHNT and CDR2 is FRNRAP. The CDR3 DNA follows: TGTGCTAGTGGTACCCAGAACAGGGGCCTCCAAGAGACCCAGTACTTC. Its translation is CASGTQNRGLQETQYF.

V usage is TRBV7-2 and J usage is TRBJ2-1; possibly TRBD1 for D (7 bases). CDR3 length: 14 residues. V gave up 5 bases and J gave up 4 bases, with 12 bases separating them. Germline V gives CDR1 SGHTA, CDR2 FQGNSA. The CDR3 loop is CASSRGDSYNEQFF. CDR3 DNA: TGTGCCAGCAGCCGCGGGGACAGTTACAATGAGCAGTTCTTC.

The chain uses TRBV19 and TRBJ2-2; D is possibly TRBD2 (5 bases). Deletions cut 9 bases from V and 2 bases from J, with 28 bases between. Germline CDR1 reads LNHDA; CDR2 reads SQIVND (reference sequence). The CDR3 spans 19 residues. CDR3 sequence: CARETCRWWSGVNTGELFF. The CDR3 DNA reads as TGTGCCAGAGAAACCTGCCGGTGGTGGAGCGGAGTCAACACCGGGGAGCTGTTTTTT.

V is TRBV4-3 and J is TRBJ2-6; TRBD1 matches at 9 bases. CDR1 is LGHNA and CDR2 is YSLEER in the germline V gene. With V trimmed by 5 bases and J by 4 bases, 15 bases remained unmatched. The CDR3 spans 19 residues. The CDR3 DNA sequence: TGCGCCAGCAGCGAAAAACATGGGGGACAGGGAGCCGGGGCCAACGTCCTGACTTTC. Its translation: CASSEKHGGQGAGANVLTF.

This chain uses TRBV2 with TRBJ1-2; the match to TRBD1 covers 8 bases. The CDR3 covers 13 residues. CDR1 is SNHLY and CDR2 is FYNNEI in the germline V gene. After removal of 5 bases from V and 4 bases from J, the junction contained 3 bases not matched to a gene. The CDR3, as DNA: TGTGCCAGCAGTTCGGGACAGGCCTATGGCTACACCTTC. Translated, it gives CASSSGQAYGYTF. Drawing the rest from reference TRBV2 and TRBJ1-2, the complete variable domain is EPEVTQTPSHQVTQMGQEVILRCVPISNHLYFYWYRQILGQKVEFLVSFYNNEISEKSEIFDDQFSVERPDGSNFTLKIRSTKLEDSAMYFCASSSGQAYGYTFGSGTRLTVV.

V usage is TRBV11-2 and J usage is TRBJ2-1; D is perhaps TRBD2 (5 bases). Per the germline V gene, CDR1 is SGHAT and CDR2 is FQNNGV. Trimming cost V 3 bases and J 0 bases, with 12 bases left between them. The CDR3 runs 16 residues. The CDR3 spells CASSFSASYSYNEQFF. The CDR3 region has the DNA TGTGCCAGCAGCTTCTCGGCTAGCTACTCCTACAATGAGCAGTTCTTC. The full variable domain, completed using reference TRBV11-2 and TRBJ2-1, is EAGVAQSPRYKIIEKRQSVAFWCNPISGHATLYWYQQILGQGPKLLIQFQNNGVVDDSQLPKDRFSAERLKGVDSTLKIQPAKLEDSAVYLCASSFSASYSYNEQFFGPGTRLTVL.

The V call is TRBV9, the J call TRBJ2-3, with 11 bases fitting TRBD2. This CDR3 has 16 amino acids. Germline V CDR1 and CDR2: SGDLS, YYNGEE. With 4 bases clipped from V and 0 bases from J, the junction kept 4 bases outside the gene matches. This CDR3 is CASSLGLAESTDTQYF. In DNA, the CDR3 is TGTGCCAGCAGCTTGGGACTAGCGGAGAGCACAGATACGCAGTATTTT.

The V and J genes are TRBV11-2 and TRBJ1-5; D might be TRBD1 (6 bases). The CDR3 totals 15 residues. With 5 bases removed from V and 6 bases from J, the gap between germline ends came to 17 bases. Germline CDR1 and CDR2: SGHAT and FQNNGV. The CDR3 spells CASSPKGGVTQPQHF. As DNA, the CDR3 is TGTGCCAGCAGCCCTAAGGGGGGGGTTACTCAGCCCCAGCATTTT.

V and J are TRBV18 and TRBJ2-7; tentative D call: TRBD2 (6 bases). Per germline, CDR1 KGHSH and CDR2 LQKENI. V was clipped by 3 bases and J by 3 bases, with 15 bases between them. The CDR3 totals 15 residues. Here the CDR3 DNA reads TGTGCCAGCTCACCCAGGGCGGGATCCTACTACGAGCAGTACTTC. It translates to CASSPRAGSYYEQYF.

CDR3 protein: CASSLGSGGFGYTF. CDR3 bases: TGTGCCAGCAGCTTGGGTTCAGGGGGCTTCGGCTACACCTTC. The chain combines TRBV5-8 with TRBJ1-2; TRBD1 matches at 8 bases. Germline loops: CDR1 SGHTS, CDR2 YDEGEE. This CDR3 comprises 14 residues. V trimming: 0 bases; J trimming: 8 bases; junction bases outside the gene matches: 6.

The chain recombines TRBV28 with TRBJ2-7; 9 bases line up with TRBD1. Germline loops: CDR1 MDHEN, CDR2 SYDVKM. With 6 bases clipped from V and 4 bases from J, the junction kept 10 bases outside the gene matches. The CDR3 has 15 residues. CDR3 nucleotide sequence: TGTGCCAGCAGCTCAAGGACAGGGGATCTGTACGAGCAGTACTTC. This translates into CASSSRTGDLYEQYF.

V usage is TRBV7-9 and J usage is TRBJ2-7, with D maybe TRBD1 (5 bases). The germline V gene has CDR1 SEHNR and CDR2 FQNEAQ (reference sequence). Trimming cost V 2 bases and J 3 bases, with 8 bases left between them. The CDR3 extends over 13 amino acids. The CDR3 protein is CASSLSRDYEQYF. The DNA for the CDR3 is TGTGCCAGCAGCTTAAGCAGGGACTACGAGCAGTACTTC.

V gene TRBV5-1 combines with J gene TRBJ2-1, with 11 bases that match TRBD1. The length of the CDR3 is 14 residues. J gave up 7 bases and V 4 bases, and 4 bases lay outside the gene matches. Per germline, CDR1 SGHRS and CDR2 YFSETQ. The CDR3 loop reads CASSRDRGWNEQFF. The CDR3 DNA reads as TGCGCCAGCAGCCGGGACAGGGGGTGGAATGAGCAGTTCTTC.

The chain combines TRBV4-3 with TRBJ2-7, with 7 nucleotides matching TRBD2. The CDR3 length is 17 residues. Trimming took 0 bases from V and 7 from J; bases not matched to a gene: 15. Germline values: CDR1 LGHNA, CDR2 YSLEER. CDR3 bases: TGCGCCAGCAGCCAAGATCAACCCGGACTAGTATCTAGGGAGCAGTACTTC. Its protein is CASSQDQPGLVSREQYF.

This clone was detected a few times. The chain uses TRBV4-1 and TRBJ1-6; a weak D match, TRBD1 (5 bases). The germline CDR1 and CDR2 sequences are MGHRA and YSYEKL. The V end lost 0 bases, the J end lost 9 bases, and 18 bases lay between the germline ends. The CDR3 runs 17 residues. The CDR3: CASSQDTTDIRGSPLHF. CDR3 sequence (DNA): TGCGCCAGCAGCCAAGATACGACGGATATTAGGGGTTCACCCCTCCACTTT.

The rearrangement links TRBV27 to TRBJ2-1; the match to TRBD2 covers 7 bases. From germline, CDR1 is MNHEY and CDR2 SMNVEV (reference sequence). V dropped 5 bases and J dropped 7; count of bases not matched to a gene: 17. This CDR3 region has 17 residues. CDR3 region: CASSPRGGSLLTNEQFF. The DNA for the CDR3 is TGTGCCAGCAGTCCACGGGGCGGGAGCCTCTTGACGAATGAGCAGTTCTTC.

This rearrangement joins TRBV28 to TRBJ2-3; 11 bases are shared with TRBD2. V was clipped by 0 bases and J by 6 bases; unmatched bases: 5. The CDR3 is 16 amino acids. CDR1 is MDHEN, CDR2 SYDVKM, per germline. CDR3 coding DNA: TGTGCCAGCAGTTTATGGACTAGCGGGAAGTGGGATACGCAGTATTTT. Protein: CASSLWTSGKWDTQYF.

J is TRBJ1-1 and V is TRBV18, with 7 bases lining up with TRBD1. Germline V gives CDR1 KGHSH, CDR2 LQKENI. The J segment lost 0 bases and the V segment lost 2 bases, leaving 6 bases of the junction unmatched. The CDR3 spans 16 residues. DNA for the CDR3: TGTGCCAGCTCACCAATCGAGACAGGGCTGAACACTGAAGCTTTCTTT. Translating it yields CASSPIETGLNTEAFF.